The 20 T cell receptor beta chains reported below all come from one sample, sequenced in a study of PD-L1 blockade in urothelial cancer. Time point here: peripheral blood 6 weeks after treatment start. Repertoires were generated with immunoSEQ multiplex PCR, while TCRdb's copy carries only in-frame clones and drops some. The sample includes 30,000 to 45,000 clones, approximately 88% seen only once; the top ten take over 9.5%. This specimen consisted of PBMCs, obtained around atezolizumab (anti-PD-L1) treatment. The receptors were sampled from a man aged 40-49 years with urothelial cancer.

The chain is built from TRBV28 and TRBJ1-5; D remains unclear. This CDR3 region has 19 residues. Germline CDR1 reads MDHEN; CDR2 reads SYDVKM. V lost 1 base to trimming and J lost 2 bases, with 21 bases between them. Here the CDR3 reads CASSLFWTVDKRGNQPQHF. CDR3 sequence (DNA): TGTGCCAGCAGTTTATTCTGGACGGTTGATAAGAGGGGCAATCAGCCCCAGCATTTT.

CDR3 nucleotide sequence: TGTGCCAGTAGTACTCGATCAGGGACATATCAGCCCCAGCATTTT. This gives the protein CASSTRSGTYQPQHF. The chain uses TRBV19 and TRBJ1-5, with D maybe TRBD1 (6 bases). CDR3 length: 15 residues. Germline V gives CDR1 LNHDA, CDR2 SQIVND (reference sequence). With 4 bases removed from V and 5 bases from J, the gap between germline ends came to 15 bases.

The chain recombines TRBV5-4 with TRBJ2-1; possibly TRBD2 for D (6 bases). V was cut by 5 bases and J by 9 bases, with 9 bases left in between. The CDR3 has 11 amino acids. The germline gives CDR1 SGHNT, CDR2 YYREEE (reference sequence). As DNA, the CDR3 is TGTGCCAGCAGATACGGGAGTGAGCAGTTCTTC. It yields the protein CASRYGSEQFF.

The gene calls are TRBV10-3 and TRBJ2-1, with 13 bases lining up with TRBD2. The CDR3 is 15 amino acids. The V gene end was trimmed by 10 bases and the J gene end by 7 bases; junction bases not matched to a gene: 10. The germline V gene has CDR1 ENHRY and CDR2 SYGVKD. In nucleotides, the CDR3 is TGTGCCACCACTCGGACTAGCGGGAGTATTAATGAGCAGTTCTTC. Translated, it gives CATTRTSGSINEQFF.

The rearrangement links TRBV18 to TRBJ1-3; no clear D gene. Between the trimmed V and J ends, which lost 3 bases and 0 bases, there was a span of 15 bases. Germline-derived CDR1 and CDR2 are KGHSH and LQKENI. The CDR3 has 17 residues. The CDR3 DNA is TGTGCCAGCTCACCGTCCCTTCAAGGAGCCTCTGGAAACACCATATATTTT. Translated: CASSPSLQGASGNTIYF.

V usage is TRBV6-1 and J usage is TRBJ2-1, with 7 bases lining up with TRBD2. Germline V gene data show CDR1 as MNHNS and CDR2 as SASEGT. Losses at the gene ends were 8 bases for V and 13 bases for J; bases not matched to a gene: 20. The CDR3 consists of 15 residues. This chain's CDR3 is CASLSRPSGPVGQFF. The CDR3 DNA follows: TGTGCCAGCTTGTCCCGACCTAGCGGCCCCGTCGGTCAGTTCTTC.

The chain recombines TRBV29-1 with TRBJ1-4; the D is unclear. This CDR3 is 13 amino acids long. Looked up from germline, CDR1 is SQVTM and CDR2 is ANQGSEA. V dropped 4 bases and J dropped 7 bases, with 13 bases sitting between them. The CDR3 loop reads CSVGNRGSEKLFF. Here the CDR3 DNA reads TGCAGCGTTGGTAACAGAGGGAGTGAAAAACTGTTTTTT. The full variable domain, its missing parts supplied by reference TRBV29-1 and TRBJ1-4, is SAVISQKPSRDICQRGTSLTIQCQVDSQVTMMFWYRQQPGQSLTLIATANQGSEATYESGFVIDKFPISRPNLTFSTLTVSNMSPEDSSIYLCSVGNRGSEKLFFGSGTQLSVL.

The V gene is TRBV19, the J gene TRBJ2-7; a weak D match, TRBD2 (6 bases). CDR1 is LNHDA and CDR2 is SQIVND in the germline V gene (reference sequence). V dropped 6 bases and J dropped 2 bases, with 14 bases sitting between them. CDR3 length: 14 residues. The chain's CDR3 is CASSFGDFPYEQYF. CDR3 bases: TGTGCCAGTAGCTTCGGGGACTTTCCCTACGAGCAGTACTTC.

The V call is TRBV6-1, the J call TRBJ1-2, with 11 nucleotides matching TRBD1. Germline V gene lookup returns CDR1 MNHNS and CDR2 SASEGT. This CDR3 region has 18 residues. V lost 1 base, J lost 7 bases, and 14 bases stayed unmatched. DNA for the CDR3: TGTGCCAGCAGTGAAGTCGGAAGGACAGGGGGCAGAACAGGTGGCTACACCTTC. Translating it yields CASSEVGRTGGRTGGYTF.

The chain links TRBV4-3 to TRBJ2-2, with 8 bases matching TRBD2. The J segment lost 1 base and the V segment lost 1 base, leaving 2 bases of the junction unmatched. The CDR3 runs to 16 residues. Germline loops: CDR1 LGHNA, CDR2 YSLEER. The DNA for the CDR3 is TGCGCCAGCAGCCAAGTCCTAGCGGGGAACACCGGGGAGCTGTTTTTT. It is translated as CASSQVLAGNTGELFF.

This clone was seen just once. V is TRBV5-6 and J is TRBJ2-5; 10 positions agree with TRBD2. There are 15 residues in the CDR3. CDR1 and CDR2 from the germline V gene are SGHDT and YYEEEE. With V trimmed by 5 bases and J by 4 bases, 8 bases remained unmatched. The CDR3 nucleotides read TGTGCCAGCAGACGAGGACTAGCGGCAATAGAGACCCAGTACTTC. Protein: CASRRGLAAIETQYF.

Points on this clone: This sample also contains other DNA sequences that code for the same CDR3. This sequence joins TRBV7-3 and TRBJ2-1; TRBD2 aligns across 7 bases. This CDR3 spans 15 amino acids. The V segment lost 1 base and the J segment 0 bases; nucleotides outside the gene matches: 0. CDR1 and CDR2 (germline): SGHTA, FQGTGA. Here the CDR3 reads CASSLRGGSYNEQFF. In nucleotides, the CDR3 is TGTGCCAGCAGCTTAAGGGGGGGCTCCTACAATGAGCAGTTCTTC.

V and J are TRBV7-9 and TRBJ2-3; D possibly corresponds to TRBD2 (6 bases). Germline V CDR1 and CDR2: SEHNR, FQNEAQ (reference sequence). The V and J ends lost 3 bases and 1 base respectively, with 8 bases between them. The CDR3 consists of 14 residues. The CDR3 here is CASSFERGTDTQYF. The CDR3 DNA is TGTGCCAGCAGCTTCGAGCGGGGCACAGATACGCAGTATTTT. Looking up the rest from reference TRBV7-9 and TRBJ2-3 gives the full variable domain: DTGVSQNPRHKITKRGQNVTFRCDPISEHNRLYWYRQTLGQGPEFLTYFQNEAQLEKSRLLSDRFSAERPKGSFSTLEIQRTEQGDSAMYLCASSFERGTDTQYFGPGTRLTVL.

In nucleotides, the CDR3 is TGTGCCAGCAACCCGGCTCTGGGGGGCTATGGCTACACCTTC. It is translated as CASNPALGGYGYTF. This rearrangement joins TRBV28 to TRBJ1-2, with TRBD1 as a possible D gene (5 bases). Germline V gene sequence: CDR1 MDHEN, CDR2 SYDVKM. This CDR3 is built from 14 residues. V was clipped by 7 bases and J by 4 bases, with 16 bases between them.

V and J are TRBV7-8 and TRBJ2-3; 11 bases fit TRBD2. CDR1 SGHVS and CDR2 FQNEAQ come from the germline V gene. V lost 5 bases to trimming and J lost 2 bases; unmatched junction nucleotides: 9. The CDR3 loop spans 17 amino acids. The CDR3 loop reads CASSIRPTSGVTDTQYF. In nucleotides, the CDR3 is TGTGCCAGCAGCATACGACCGACTAGCGGGGTCACAGATACGCAGTATTTT.

This chain joins TRBV28 and TRBJ1-1; 7 bases fit TRBD1. Trimming took 8 bases from V and 11 from J; bases not matched to a gene: 17. Germline V gives CDR1 MDHEN, CDR2 SYDVKM. There are 14 residues in the CDR3. As DNA, the CDR3 is TGTGCCAGCTCCACCTACAGGGGAAGTGTTGTGGCTTTCTTT. Its protein product is CASSTYRGSVVAFF.

The chain joins TRBV19 to TRBJ1-5, with D perhaps matching TRBD1 (5 bases). CDR3 length equals 16 residues. V lost 1 base and J lost 1, with 11 bases in between. Germline CDR1 is LNHDA and CDR2 is SQIVND (reference sequence). CDR3 nucleotides: TGTGCCAGTAGTATAGTTGGGGCCCTCAGCAATCAGCCCCAGCATTTT. It encodes CASSIVGALSNQPQHF. Full variable domain (rest looked up from reference TRBV19 and TRBJ1-5): DGGITQSPKYLFRKEGQNVTLSCEQNLNHDAMYWYRQDPGQGLRLIYYSQIVNDFQKGDIAEGYSVSREKKESFPLTVTSAQKNPTAFYLCASSIVGALSNQPQHFGDGTRLSIL.

This clone has more than one count but fewer than ten. The chain joins TRBV5-1 to TRBJ1-1; D gene ambiguous. The CDR3 spans 12 residues. Per the germline V gene, CDR1 is SGHRS and CDR2 is YFSETQ. The V gene lost 7 bases and the J gene lost 11 bases, with 18 bases spanning the gap. The CDR3 DNA follows: TGCGCCAGCGCCGGGGAAAACACTGGGGCTTTCTTT. Amino acid sequence: CASAGENTGAFF.

The V and J genes are TRBV19 and TRBJ1-5; 9 bases align to TRBD1. Per the germline V gene, CDR1 is LNHDA and CDR2 is SQIVND (reference sequence). The CDR3 is 15 amino acids. J gave up 4 bases and V 5 bases, and 6 bases lay outside the gene matches. CDR3 protein: CASSAGTGTNQPQHF. The CDR3 coding sequence is TGTGCCAGTAGTGCCGGGACAGGGACTAATCAGCCCCAGCATTTT.

V usage is TRBV21-1 and J usage is TRBJ2-7; TRBD2 was called by the table and not checked on the DNA. TRBV21-1 is recorded as a pseudogene. This CDR3 is built from 13 residues. CDR3 in DNA: TGTGCCAGCAGATGCGGCCTCTCCTACGAGCAGTACTTC. It specifies CASRCGLSYEQYF.